This entry lists 30 T cell receptor beta chains sequenced from one sample in a study of metastatic and nonmetastatic thyroid tumors. All patients were treatment-naive before thyroid surgery. TCRdb reanalyzed the PCR reads with MiXCR. Of approximately 25,000 clones listed, about 24% are singletons. Sequenced sample: blood. All receptors come from a male donor with papillary thyroid cancer or a benign thyroid nodule (not recorded which). Some clones in this sample may be carry-over from other donors' samples.

A note on this clone: Given a much more abundant clone one base away, this may be a read error. The chain employs TRBV7-3 and TRBJ2-3; 7 bases align to TRBD1. CDR3 size: 13 residues. J lost 7 bases, V lost 4 bases, and 5 bases had no gene match. The germline V gene has CDR1 SGHTA and CDR2 FQGTGA. The chain's CDR3 is CASSSTGAYTQYF. The CDR3 DNA reads TGTGCCAGCAGCTCTACAGGGGCATATACGCAGTATTTT. Based on the CDR3 plus reference TRBV7-3 and TRBJ2-3, the full variable domain is GAGVSQTPSNKVTEKGKYVELRCDPISGHTALYWYRQSLGQGPEFLIYFQGTGAADDSGLPNDRFFAVRPEGSVSTLKIQRTERGDSAVYLCASSSTGAYTQYFGPGTRLTVL.

At least ten counts were recorded for this clone. A much larger clone lies a single base off, so this may be a read error. The chain combines TRBV27 with TRBJ2-1; D possibly uses TRBD1 or TRBD2 (5 bases each). Per germline, CDR1 MNHEY and CDR2 SMNVEV (reference sequence). This CDR3 spans 16 amino acids. V shed 3 bases and J shed 2 bases, with 14 bases lying between them. CDR3 in DNA: TGTGCCAGCAGTTTCCGAGGGGCCACCCCCTACAATGAGCAGTTCTTC. Its protein product is CASSFRGATPYNEQFF.

The genes are TRBV4-1 and TRBJ2-1; 10 nucleotides line up with TRBD1. V lost 4 bases to trimming and J lost 8 bases; unmatched junction nucleotides: 5. CDR3 length equals 14 residues. CDR1 is MGHRA and CDR2 is YSYEKL in the germline V gene. In nucleotides, the CDR3 is TGCGCCAGCAGCCCCGGGACAGGGGCTTATGAGCAGTTCTTC. This translates into CASSPGTGAYEQFF.

At least ten counts were recorded for this clone. The rearrangement joins TRBV3-1 to TRBJ2-1; 10 nucleotides agree with TRBD2. Germline assignment: CDR1 LGHDT and CDR2 YNNKEL (reference sequence). V shed 0 bases and J 8 bases; nucleotides not matched to a gene: 10. The CDR3 covers 17 residues. The CDR3 here is CASSQEGAGLAFYEQFF. The CDR3 DNA reads as TGTGCCAGCAGCCAAGAAGGCGCGGGACTAGCGTTCTATGAGCAGTTCTTC.

This chain uses TRBV20-1 with TRBJ2-1, with 10 bases aligning to TRBD2. The CDR3 totals 15 residues. Germline trimming cut 0 bases from V and 10 bases from J; bases unmatched to any gene: 9. Looked up from germline, CDR1 is DFQATT and CDR2 is SNEGSKA (reference sequence). The CDR3 region has the DNA TGCAGTGCTAGAGATAGCGGGAGGTGGGGCTGGGAGCAGTTCTTC. Amino acid sequence: CSARDSGRWGWEQFF.

The J gene is TRBJ1-2, the V gene TRBV4-1, with D perhaps TRBD1 (5 bases). The V and J ends lost 1 base and 7 bases respectively, with 13 bases between them. The CDR3 runs to 14 residues. Germline CDR1 MGHRA, CDR2 YSYEKL. CDR3: CASSQVGGLGGYTF. CDR3 DNA sequence: TGCGCCAGCAGCCAAGTTGGGGGGTTGGGTGGCTACACCTTC.

In its sample, this clone was seen many times. V and J are TRBV27 and TRBJ2-2; D may be TRBD1 (5 bases). The CDR3 is made up of 15 amino acids. Between the trimmed V and J ends, which lost 6 bases and 2 bases, there was a span of 13 bases. The V gene's germline CDR1 is MNHEY and CDR2 SMNVEV (reference sequence). The CDR3 region is CASRRGTGNTGELFF. For the CDR3, the DNA is TGTGCCAGCAGAAGGGGTACAGGAAACACCGGGGAGCTGTTTTTT.

Points on this clone: The conserved phenylalanine or tryptophan is not found at the CDR3 terminus, so this likely reflects a read error. The DNA is omitted, as the CDR3 cannot be located on it reliably, and the CDR3 follows TCRdb's listing. This chain links TRBV7-9 with TRBJ2-6; the tabulated D call, TRBD2, remains unverified against the DNA. Ends included, the CDR3 has 10 residues. Germline V lookup: CDR1 SEHNR, CDR2 FQNEAQ (reference sequence). The CDR3 loop is CASSSGTSGI.

By its share, this clone is medium-sized. This sequence joins TRBV12-3 or TRBV12-4 and TRBJ2-1; TRBD1 might be the D (6 bases). V lost 1 base, J lost 10 bases, and 11 bases lay in between. The CDR3 consists of 13 residues. Here the CDR3 DNA reads TGTGCCAGCAGTTTAGATACAGGGCGAGAGCAGTTCTTC. It encodes CASSLDTGREQFF.

The gene calls are TRBV9 and TRBJ2-1; 9 bases align to TRBD2. This CDR3 contains 15 residues. From germline, CDR1 is SGDLS and CDR2 YYNGEE. V lost 0 bases and J lost 6; bases outside the gene matches: 4. CDR3 sequence: CASSVGGLAINEQFF. CDR3 DNA: TGTGCCAGCAGCGTAGGGGGACTAGCAATCAATGAGCAGTTCTTC.

This clone was seen many times. The chain links TRBV10-3 to TRBJ2-2; 8 bases fit TRBD1. The CDR3 is 14 residues long. J lost 4 bases, V lost 7 bases, and 5 bases had no gene match. Per the germline V gene, CDR1 is ENHRY and CDR2 is SYGVKD. The CDR3, as DNA: TGTGCCATCACCGGGACAGGAAGCACCGGGGAGCTGTTTTTT. Protein sequence: CAITGTGSTGELFF.

Many counts were recorded for this clone. V gene TRBV27 combines with J gene TRBJ1-5; maybe TRBD1 (6 bases). Between the trimmed V and J ends, which lost 9 bases and 4 bases, there was a span of 19 bases. CDR1 and CDR2 (germline): MNHEY, SMNVEV (reference sequence). CDR3 length: 15 amino acids. CDR3 coding DNA: TGTGCCAGACTAAGGCAAGGGGGAGGGAATCAGCCCCAGCATTTT. Translation gives CARLRQGGGNQPQHF.

In its sample, this clone was seen many times. The chain has TRBV27 and TRBJ1-1, with 7 bases that match TRBD1. The J segment lost 0 bases and the V segment lost 6 bases, leaving 4 bases of the junction unmatched. The CDR3 is 14 residues long. The V gene's germline CDR1 is MNHEY and CDR2 SMNVEV (reference sequence). Written as DNA, the CDR3 is TGTGCCAGCAGGCCGGACAGGATGAACACTGAAGCTTTCTTT. It yields the protein CASRPDRMNTEAFF.

This clone is termed medium-sized. The chain links TRBV20-1 to TRBJ1-5; no reliable D call. Germline V CDR1 and CDR2: DFQATT, SNEGSKA (reference sequence). The CDR3 is 13 residues long. Trimming pared 2 bases from V and 3 bases from J, leaving 8 bases between. CDR3 bases: TGCAGTGCTAGATTGCAGATCAATCAGCCCCAGCATTTT. This gives the protein CSARLQINQPQHF.

This clone came up many times. V gene TRBV6-2 or TRBV6-3 combines with J gene TRBJ2-3, with D tentatively TRBD1 (6 bases). Deletions cut 9 bases from V and 2 bases from J, with 12 bases between. CDR3 length: 13 amino acids. CDR1 and CDR2 (germline): MNHEY, SVGEGT. CDR3 in amino acids: CASLGQPTDTQYF. CDR3 sequence (DNA): TGTGCCAGTTTAGGACAGCCCACAGATACGCAGTATTTT.

This clone is medium-sized (0.01 to 0.1%) in the sample. V usage is TRBV6-5 and J usage is TRBJ2-1; D ambiguous. Germline V gene sequence: CDR1 MNHEY, CDR2 SVGAGI. The CDR3 totals 13 residues. The V gene lost 2 bases and the J gene lost 7 bases, with 9 bases spanning the gap. CDR3 loop: CASSYKLGNEQFF. CDR3 in DNA: TGTGCCAGCAGTTACAAGCTGGGGAATGAGCAGTTCTTC.

J is TRBJ2-1 and V is TRBV30; no definite D call. The germline V gene has CDR1 GTSNPN and CDR2 SVGIG (reference sequence). This CDR3 region has 13 residues. Between the trimmed V and J ends, which lost 3 bases and 12 bases, there was a span of 18 bases. CDR3 sequence: CAWSSGGRYAQFF. CDR3 bases: TGTGCCTGGAGCTCGGGCGGTAGGTATGCGCAGTTCTTC.

The chain combines TRBV11-2 with TRBJ1-1; D ambiguous. Looked up from germline, CDR1 is SGHAT and CDR2 is FQNNGV. The ends were cut back, 3 bases at V and 3 bases at J, with 2 bases in the middle. The CDR3 consists of 11 residues. CDR3 region: CASSFDTEAFF. The CDR3 nucleotides are TGTGCCAGCAGCTTTGACACTGAAGCTTTCTTT. Full variable domain (remainder filled in from reference TRBV11-2 and TRBJ1-1): EAGVAQSPRYKIIEKRQSVAFWCNPISGHATLYWYQQILGQGPKLLIQFQNNGVVDDSQLPKDRFSAERLKGVDSTLKIQPAKLEDSAVYLCASSFDTEAFFGQGTRLTVV.

This chain joins TRBV2 and TRBJ2-3; D may be TRBD1 (6 bases). Germline-derived CDR1 and CDR2 are SNHLY and FYNNEI. The ends were cut back, 7 bases at V and 1 base at J, with 9 bases in the middle. This CDR3 has 13 amino acids. The chain's CDR3 is CASKDSGTDTQYF. In DNA form, the CDR3 reads TGTGCCAGCAAGGACAGCGGCACAGATACGCAGTATTTT.

This chain connects TRBV6-1 to TRBJ1-1, with D possibly matching TRBD1 (6 bases). The germline V gene encodes CDR1 MNHNS and CDR2 SASEGT. Between the trimmed V and J ends, which lost 10 bases and 2 bases, there was a span of 17 bases. The CDR3 length is 14 residues. The DNA for the CDR3 is TGTGCCATTTACGCGCGGGGGCGTAACACTGAAGCTTTCTTT. It yields the protein CAIYARGRNTEAFF.

This clone was seen at least ten times. The CDR3, as DNA: TGCAGTGCTAGAGCCTGGACTAGCGTCGATGAGCAGTTCTTC. As protein: CSARAWTSVDEQFF. The chain carries TRBV20-1 and TRBJ2-1; 9 nucleotides line up with TRBD2. The trim removed 1 base at V and 8 bases at J, leaving 6 bases unmatched. In germline, CDR1 is DFQATT, CDR2 SNEGSKA (reference sequence). The CDR3 extends over 14 amino acids.

The V gene is TRBV29-1, the J gene TRBJ1-1; D remains ambiguous. The V end lost 3 bases, the J end lost 0 bases, and 8 bases lay between the germline ends. The CDR3 consists of 13 residues. In germline, CDR1 is SQVTM, CDR2 ANQGSEA. The CDR3 protein is CSVEEAVNTEAFF. The CDR3, as DNA: TGCAGCGTTGAGGAGGCGGTGAACACTGAAGCTTTCTTT. Variable domain in full (rest from reference TRBV29-1 and TRBJ1-1): SAVISQKPSRDICQRGTSLTIQCQVDSQVTMMFWYRQQPGQSLTLIATANQGSEATYESGFVIDKFPISRPNLTFSTLTVSNMSPEDSSIYLCSVEEAVNTEAFFGQGTRLTVV.

There are many counts of this clone. The chain couples TRBV11-2 to TRBJ2-4, with 8 bases lining up with TRBD2. Unmatched junction bases numbered 12, after V lost 4 bases and J lost 10 bases. This CDR3 contains 15 residues. The V gene's germline CDR1 is SGHAT and CDR2 FQNNGV. CDR3 residues: CASSSIAGRRGIQYF. In nucleotides, the CDR3 is TGTGCCAGCAGCTCCATAGCGGGACGAAGGGGAATTCAGTACTTC.

In regard to this clone: A read error is possible here, since a much larger clone lies one base away. Other DNA sequences in this sample translate to the same CDR3. The chain combines TRBV7-7 with TRBJ2-5; 8 nucleotides line up with TRBD1. V shed 5 bases, J shed 2 bases, and the junction held 1 base outside the gene matches. The CDR3 loop spans 13 amino acids. From germline, CDR1 is SSHAT and CDR2 FNYEAQ (reference sequence). CDR3 loop: CASSRDRQETQYF. The CDR3 DNA reads TGTGCCAGCAGCCGGGACAGGCAAGAGACCCAGTACTTC.

This clone was seen more than once but under ten times. The CDR3 DNA sequence: TGTGCCAGCAGCGCCGAACGGGAAAGGGCGATTGGAAACACCATATATTTT. Its translation: CASSAERERAIGNTIYF. The chain uses TRBV9 and TRBJ1-3; D unclear. This CDR3 contains 17 residues. The germline V gene encodes CDR1 SGDLS and CDR2 YYNGEE. V lost 3 bases and J 3 bases, leaving 19 bases between the germline ends.

This clone was seen ten or more times. The rearrangement joins TRBV18 to TRBJ2-6; 8 bases match TRBD1. Germline lookup yields CDR1 KGHSH and CDR2 LQKENI. The CDR3 has 18 amino acids. The trim removed 6 bases at V and 0 bases at J, leaving 10 bases unmatched. CDR3 protein: CASSPRTGGTSGANVLTF. CDR3 sequence (DNA): TGTGCCAGCTCGCCGCGAACAGGGGGTACCTCTGGGGCCAACGTCCTGACTTTC.

Ten or more counts support this clone. This chain connects TRBV15 to TRBJ2-1; 9 bases agree with TRBD2. In germline, CDR1 is LNHNV, CDR2 YYDKDF (reference sequence). This CDR3 has 16 residues. The V and J ends lost 1 base and 4 bases, in that order; junction bases with no gene match: 5. The CDR3 DNA follows: TGTGCCACCAGCAGAGTAGGGCTAGCGGGGTACAATGAGCAGTTCTTC. Its translation is CATSRVGLAGYNEQFF.

This clone turned up a few times. This rearrangement joins TRBV15 to TRBJ1-5; D remains ambiguous. With 3 bases removed from V and 5 bases from J, the gap between germline ends came to 8 bases. The germline V gene encodes CDR1 LNHNV and CDR2 YYDKDF (reference sequence). The CDR3 sequence is 13 residues long. CDR3 residues: CATSSRSYQPQHF. In DNA form, the CDR3 reads TGTGCCACCAGCAGCCGAAGTTATCAGCCCCAGCATTTT.

The chain uses TRBV4-2 and TRBJ2-1; D gene unclear. The V gene's germline CDR1 is LGHNA and CDR2 YNFKEQ. V gave up 0 bases and J gave up 6 bases, with 12 bases separating them. The CDR3 is 15 residues long. The CDR3 loop reads CASSQEELTPNEQFF. CDR3 in DNA: TGTGCCAGCAGCCAAGAGGAATTGACTCCCAATGAGCAGTTCTTC.

V and J are TRBV5-1 and TRBJ2-2, with unresolved D. Germline V gene lookup returns CDR1 SGHRS and CDR2 YFSETQ. V was trimmed by 4 bases and J by 3 bases, leaving 10 bases between them. This CDR3 contains 14 residues. The CDR3 protein is CASSPQADTGELFF. The DNA for the CDR3 is TGCGCCAGCAGCCCCCAGGCGGACACCGGGGAGCTGTTTTTT.